This T cell receptor beta chain was captured by sequencing in a study of blood T cells in healthy people across ages (dated by TCRdb to 2014 to 2015). In the study overall: In model experiments, roughly one uniquely barcoded TCR beta cDNA molecule per two T cells was captured by template switching. Using deep sequencing normalized with unique cDNA molecular identifiers, the study measured how TCR beta repertoire diversity changes with age. Four age groups were formed from the donors: young (average approximately 17 years), middle-aged (approximately 41), aged (62) and long-lived (more than 75). Donors of different ages were randomly distributed across sequencing lanes to avoid experimental bias. Using the same blood draw, the study looked at two additional independent replicas of 1 million unique cDNA reads for two donors, one aged 18 to 30 and the other aged 80 or older.

Systemically healthy Caucasian individuals from Russia, approximately 39 in total and aged about 6 to 100 years, were included as donors. Approximately 9.3 milliliters of peripheral blood were drawn from each donor into EDTA-treated Vacutainer tubes. Ficoll-Paque density-gradient centrifugation was used to isolate PBMCs, with at least 6.5 million obtained per sample. Trizol reagent was used to extract total RNA from the PBMCs, yielding at least 5 micrograms per sample. Naive CD45RAhigh/CD27high T cell percentages were measured by flow cytometry on a PBMC aliquot from every donor. Libraries were prepared through 5' RACE. The sequencer listed for this sample is Illumina HiSeq 2500. The second PCR ran for roughly 7 to 12 cycles and used a J-beta primer mix along with a sample-barcoded 5' primer. Each TCR beta cDNA molecule received a unique molecular identifier from a template-switch 5' adaptor carrying 12 random nucleotides. Each sample yielded at least 2.5 million CDR3-containing paired-end reads. All of the RNA was converted into first-strand cDNA using the Mint cDNA synthesis kit, with a TRBC-specific oligonucleotide serving as the primer. After uracil-DNA glycosylase treatment, a first 18-cycle PCR used universal primers M1SS and BC2_uni_R on all cDNA. The authors' analysis ran thus. Each sample was normalized by randomly selecting 1 million high-quality reads, each carrying a distinct molecular identifier. Reads sharing molecular identifiers were discarded rather than binned into consensus sequences. CDR3 identification, clonotype clustering and error correction used MiTCR with a Q25 quality threshold and the strictest error-elimination algorithm. A nonparametric unseen species model with Euler transformation was used to estimate lower-bound total TCR beta diversity. Through fastp at Q25 and MiXCR, TCRdb rebuilt clones from the public reads, retaining in-frame beta chains. One record per CDR3 amino acid sequence lists the most common genes and DNA. TCRdb, not the original authors, processed these V and J calls. Here the sample has about 640,000 distinct CDR3 sequences; less than 35% occur a single time. The top ten clones comprise around a sixth of the sample.

Broader findings and caveats from the paper: There was a strong correlation between observed TCR beta diversity and the percentage of naive T cells measured by flow cytometry. Observed TCR beta diversity per million T cells fell roughly linearly with age, and a significant reduction was already apparent by age approximately 41. Estimates of total diversity based on one million sequenced T cells were considered lower bounds and underestimates. Compared with the aged group, more naive CD4+ T cells, fewer expanded clones and increased TCR diversity were shown by the long-lived group, suggesting age selection. Donor CMV infection status was unknown, potentially confounding age-related changes in expanded clonotypes. Because profiling used bulk unsorted PBMCs, naive and antigen-experienced compartments could not be compared conclusively.

This clonotype was seen repeatedly, ten times or more. Its antigen is still unknown. There are no base qualities to consult, and no much larger clone falls within one base. As encoded in the germline V gene, CDR1 is MDHEN while CDR2 is SYDVKM. V drops 6 bases and J drops 5 bases, leaving 10 bases in between. There are 12 amino acids in the CDR3, from cysteine to phenylalanine inclusive. The only DNA kept is the CDR3, 36 bases in frame from the first base. The source of this sequence is a woman older than 75 in good health. Sequencing was performed on blood. The V and J genes are TRBV28 and TRBJ1-1; matching of 5 bases hints at TRBD1 as the D gene. The CDR3 in this case is CASRGGRTEAFF. Here is the DNA: TGTGCCAGCAGGGGGGGTAGGACTGAAGCTTTCTTT.